This T cell receptor (beta chain) originates from a study of Graves' ophthalmopathy and Graves' hyperthyroidism. V lost 3 bases and J 0 bases, leaving 8 bases between the germline ends. The CDR3 extends over 15 amino acids. Per germline, CDR1 LNHDA and CDR2 SQIVND (reference sequence). Amplification targeted the TCR beta CDR3 regions, with RNA transcripts as the source material. Second-round multiplex PCR came after first-round RT-PCR with HTBI primers. Each CDR3 protein gets one entry after TCRdb re-called the multiplex PCR reads with MiXCR. The table lists over a million distinct CDR3 sequences, 35% to 40% of them singletons, with around 10% in the top ten.

Sequenced input: peripheral blood or thyroid tissue (not recorded which). The chain uses TRBV19 and TRBJ2-2; D unclear. The sequence was collected from an adult man with Graves' hyperthyroidism. The CDR3 coding sequence is TGTGCCAGTAGTATTTCGGCGGCGAACACCGGGGAGCTGTTTTTT. It encodes CASSISAANTGELFF. Filled out from reference TRBV19 and TRBJ2-2, the complete variable domain reads DGGITQSPKYLFRKEGQNVTLSCEQNLNHDAMYWYRQDPGQGLRLIYYSQIVNDFQKGDIAEGYSVSREKKESFPLTVTSAQKNPTAFYLCASSISAANTGELFFGEGSRLTVL.